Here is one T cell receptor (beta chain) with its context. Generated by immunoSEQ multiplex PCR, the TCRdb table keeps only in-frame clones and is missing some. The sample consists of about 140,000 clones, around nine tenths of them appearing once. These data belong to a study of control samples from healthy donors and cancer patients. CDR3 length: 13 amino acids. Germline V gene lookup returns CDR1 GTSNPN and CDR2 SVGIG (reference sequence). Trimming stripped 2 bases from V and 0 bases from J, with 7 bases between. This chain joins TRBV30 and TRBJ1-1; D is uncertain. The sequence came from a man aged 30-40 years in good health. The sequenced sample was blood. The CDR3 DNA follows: TGTGCCTGGAGTATCGGGGTGAACACTGAAGCTTTCTTT. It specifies CAWSIGVNTEAFF.